This T cell receptor beta chain was profiled in a study of blood T cells in healthy people across ages. Combining a sample-barcoded 5' primer with a J-beta primer mix, a second PCR ran for roughly 7 to 12 cycles. Individual samples furnished no less than 3 million CDR3-containing paired-end reads apiece. Each CDR3 protein gets one entry after TCRdb re-called the 5' RACE reads with MiXCR. The sample lists roughly 1,300,000 distinct CDR3 sequences, around 59% occurring once. A remark on this clonotype: Its antigen remains unidentified.

General observations from the study: Across samples, TCR beta diversity tracked strongly with naive T cell percentage.

The sample taken for sequencing was blood. The receptor's source is a man younger than 35 in good health.

CDR3 bases: TGTGCCAGCACTCCTCAGGGTACGAACACTGAAGCTTTCTTT. This codes for CASTPQGTNTEAFF. The V and J genes are TRBV7-9 and TRBJ1-1; D is possibly TRBD1 (5 bases). Trimming shortened V by 7 bases and J by 1 base, and 13 bases separated the two germline ends. CDR1 and CDR2 from the germline V gene are SEHNR and FQNEAQ (reference sequence). This CDR3 region has 14 residues.